This T cell receptor (beta chain) was profiled in a study of cytomegalovirus exposure and HLA in healthy donors. Primers: 60 Vbeta forward and 13 Jbeta reverse. Only in-frame clones appear in the TCRdb table, and some are missing; sequencing was by immunoSEQ multiplex PCR. The sample yields about 120,000 clones, roughly 70% seen once. V lost 6 bases, J lost 3 bases, and 18 bases lay in between. The CDR3 loop spans 16 amino acids. Germline-derived CDR1 and CDR2 are LNHDA and SQIVND (reference sequence). This clone was observed a handful of times. As yet, its antigen is unknown. Study conclusions and caveats: One variant, a missense change in DCLRE1C, was linked in a later analysis to TCR beta V- and J-gene trimming. Several of the most significant clusters were apparently associated with common viral pathogens in a later analysis.

Sample: PBMCs. This chain connects TRBV19 to TRBJ1-5, with D unclear. The sequence was collected from a woman between 18 and 29 years old in good health and CMV-seronegative. CDR3 in DNA: TGTGCCAGTAGGGGCAGCTCTAAGCCCTTCAATCAGCCCCAGCATTTT. This codes for CASRGSSKPFNQPQHF.